Listed here are 3 T cell receptor beta chains from one sample, sequenced in a study of blood T cell repertoires in COVID-19. TCRdb's copy holds only in-frame clones and misses some; the assay was immunoSEQ multiplex PCR. The data hold some 140,000 clones, with around 89% observed a single time. The sequencing sample was made of peripheral blood. These receptors were taken from a man aged 50 or older with active or convalescent COVID-19.

The table lists this clone with a count of one. This sequence joins TRBV6-5 and TRBJ2-1; 10 nucleotides match TRBD2. The V gene's germline CDR1 is MNHEY and CDR2 SVGAGI. The V segment lost 2 bases and the J segment 8 bases; nucleotides outside the gene matches: 6. The CDR3 runs to 15 residues. The CDR3 DNA sequence: TGTGCCAGCAGTTACGCAAGCGGGGGGGCTTATGAGCAGTTCTTC. It encodes CASSYASGGAYEQFF.

This rearrangement joins TRBV5-6 to TRBJ2-3; 12 bases line up with TRBD2. Germline CDR1 is SGHDT and CDR2 is YYEEEE. The CDR3 sequence is 16 residues long. V lost 4 bases to trimming and J lost 6 bases; unmatched junction nucleotides: 9. CDR3 region: CASSPTRTSGGDTQYF. The DNA of the CDR3 is TGTGCCAGCAGCCCCACCAGAACTAGCGGGGGGGATACGCAGTATTTT.

V gene TRBV6-2 or TRBV6-3 combines with J gene TRBJ2-7; D may be TRBD2 (5 bases). Germline assignment: CDR1 MNHEY and CDR2 SVGEGT. Trimming took off 0 bases at V and 4 bases at J, with 10 bases between the two ends. The CDR3 runs to 14 residues. As DNA, the CDR3 is TGTGCCAGCAGTTACTCGAGACTACCTTACGAGCAGTACTTC. This codes for CASSYSRLPYEQYF.